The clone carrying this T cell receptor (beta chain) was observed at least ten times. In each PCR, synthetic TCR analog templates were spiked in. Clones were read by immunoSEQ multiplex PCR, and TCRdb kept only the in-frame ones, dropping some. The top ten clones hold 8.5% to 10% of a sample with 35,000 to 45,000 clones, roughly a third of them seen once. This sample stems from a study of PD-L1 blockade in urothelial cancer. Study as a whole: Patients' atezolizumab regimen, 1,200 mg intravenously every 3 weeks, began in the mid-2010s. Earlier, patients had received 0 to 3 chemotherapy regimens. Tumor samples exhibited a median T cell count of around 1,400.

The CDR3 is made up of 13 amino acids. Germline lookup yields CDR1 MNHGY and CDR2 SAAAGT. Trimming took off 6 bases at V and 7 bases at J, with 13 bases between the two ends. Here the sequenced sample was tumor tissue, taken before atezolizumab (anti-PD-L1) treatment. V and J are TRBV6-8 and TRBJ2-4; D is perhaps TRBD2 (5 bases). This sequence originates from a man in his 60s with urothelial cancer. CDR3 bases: TGTGCCAGCAGGGTTGAGGGCAAGAACATTCAGTACTTC. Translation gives CASRVEGKNIQYF.